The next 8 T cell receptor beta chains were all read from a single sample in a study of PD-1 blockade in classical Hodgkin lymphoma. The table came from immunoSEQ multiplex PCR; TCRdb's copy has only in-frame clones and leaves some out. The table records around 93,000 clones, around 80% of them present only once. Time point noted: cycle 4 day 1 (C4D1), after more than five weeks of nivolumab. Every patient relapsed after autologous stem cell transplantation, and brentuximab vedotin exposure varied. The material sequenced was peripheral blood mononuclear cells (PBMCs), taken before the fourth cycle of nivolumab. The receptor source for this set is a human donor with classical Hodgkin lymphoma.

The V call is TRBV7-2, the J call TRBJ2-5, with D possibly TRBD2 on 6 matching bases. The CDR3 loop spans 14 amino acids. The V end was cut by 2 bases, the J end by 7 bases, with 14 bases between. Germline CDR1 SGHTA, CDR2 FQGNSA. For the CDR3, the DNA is TGTGCCAGCAGCTTAAGGGTGGAGGGAGGGACCCAGTACTTC. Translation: CASSLRVEGGTQYF.

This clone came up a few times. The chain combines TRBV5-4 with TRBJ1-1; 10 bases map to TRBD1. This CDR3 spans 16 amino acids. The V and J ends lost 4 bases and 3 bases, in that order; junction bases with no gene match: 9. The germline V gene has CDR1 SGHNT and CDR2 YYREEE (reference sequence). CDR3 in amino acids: CASSDKTGTGDTEAFF. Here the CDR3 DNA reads TGTGCCAGCAGCGACAAGACCGGGACAGGGGACACTGAAGCTTTCTTT.

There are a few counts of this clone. CDR3 region: CASSWTGHNQPQHF. CDR3 nucleotides: TGTGCCAGCAGCTGGACAGGGCACAATCAGCCCCAGCATTTT. V and J are TRBV6-1 and TRBJ1-5; 8 bases are shared with TRBD1. The V segment lost 6 bases and the J segment 3 bases; nucleotides outside the gene matches: 4. From germline, CDR1 is MNHNS and CDR2 SASEGT. The CDR3 consists of 14 residues.

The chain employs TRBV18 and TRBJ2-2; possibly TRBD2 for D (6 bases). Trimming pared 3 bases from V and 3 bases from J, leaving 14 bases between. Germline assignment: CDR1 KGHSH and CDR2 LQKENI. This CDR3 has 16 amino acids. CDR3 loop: CASSPRGGVDTGELFF. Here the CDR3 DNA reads TGTGCCAGCTCACCTAGAGGAGGGGTAGACACCGGGGAGCTGTTTTTT.

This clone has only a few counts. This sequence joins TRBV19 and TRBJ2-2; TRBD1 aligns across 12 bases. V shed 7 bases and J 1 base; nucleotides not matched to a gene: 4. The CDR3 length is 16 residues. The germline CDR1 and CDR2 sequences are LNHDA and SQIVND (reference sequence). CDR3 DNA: TGTGCCAGTACTTGGGACAGGGGGCGGAACACCGGGGAGCTGTTTTTT. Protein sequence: CASTWDRGRNTGELFF.

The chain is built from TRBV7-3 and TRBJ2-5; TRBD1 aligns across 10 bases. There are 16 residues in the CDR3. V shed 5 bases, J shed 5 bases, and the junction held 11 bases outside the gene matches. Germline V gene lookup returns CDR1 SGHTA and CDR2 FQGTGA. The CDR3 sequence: CASSARGTGAGETQYF. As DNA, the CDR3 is TGTGCCAGCAGCGCGAGAGGGACAGGGGCCGGGGAGACCCAGTACTTC.

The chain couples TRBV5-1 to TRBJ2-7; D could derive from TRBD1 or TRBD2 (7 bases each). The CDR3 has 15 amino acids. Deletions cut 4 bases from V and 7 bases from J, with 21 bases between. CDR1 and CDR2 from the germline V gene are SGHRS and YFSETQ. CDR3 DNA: TGCGCCAGCAGCCCGTACGGCAGGGGGGGAGAGGAGCAGTACTTC. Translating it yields CASSPYGRGGEEQYF.

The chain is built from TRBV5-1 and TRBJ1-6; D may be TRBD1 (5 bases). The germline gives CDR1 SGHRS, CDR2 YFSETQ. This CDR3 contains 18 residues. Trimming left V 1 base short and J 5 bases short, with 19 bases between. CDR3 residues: CASSLTVPGPINNSPLHF. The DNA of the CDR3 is TGCGCCAGCAGCTTGACAGTCCCGGGACCGATCAATAATTCACCCCTCCACTTT.